One and the same sample provided the 9 T cell receptor beta chains below, sequenced in a study of CD8+CD57+ T cells in acquired aplastic anemia. Genomic DNA, the template, was used for profiling of the TCR beta VDJ and CDR3. TCRdb reanalysed the reads using MiXCR and keeps one entry per CDR3 protein. The sample consists of about 81,000 distinct CDR3 sequences, approximately 46% of them appearing once. The material sequenced was sorted CD4+, CD8+, or CD8+CD57+ T cells (not recorded which) from PBMCs. These TCRs come from a human donor in good health, serving as a control.

This clonotype was recorded at least ten times. The chain has TRBV20-1 and TRBJ1-5; D uncertain. The CDR3 extends over 15 amino acids. The V gene lost 0 bases and the J gene lost 1 base, with 10 bases spanning the gap. Per the germline V gene, CDR1 is DFQATT and CDR2 is SNEGSKA (reference sequence). The CDR3 DNA sequence: TGCAGTGCTAGAGATCTGCAGGCGAGCAATCAGCCCCAGCATTTT. Its translation is CSARDLQASNQPQHF.

This clonotype was picked up many times. This chain connects TRBV12-3 or TRBV12-4 to TRBJ2-1, with TRBD2 matching over 9 bases. The CDR3 runs 17 residues. The V gene end was trimmed by 3 bases and the J gene end by 0 bases; junction bases not matched to a gene: 6. The CDR3 here is CASSLVSGGFSYNEQFF. In DNA form, the CDR3 reads TGTGCCAGCAGTTTGGTTAGCGGGGGCTTCTCCTACAATGAGCAGTTCTTC.

In this sample, this clonotype turned up many times. The genes are TRBV24-1 and TRBJ2-1; perhaps D is TRBD1 or TRBD2 (6 bases each). Trimming removed 5 bases from V and 7 bases from J, with 8 bases in between. The CDR3 runs 12 residues. The germline V gene encodes CDR1 KGHDR and CDR2 SFDVKD. The CDR3 sequence is CATSGGANEQFF. The CDR3, as DNA: TGTGCCACCAGTGGGGGGGCAAATGAGCAGTTCTTC.

The V gene is TRBV10-1, the J gene TRBJ1-5, with 7 bases matching TRBD1. The CDR3 totals 14 residues. With V trimmed by 9 bases and J by 2 bases, 7 bases remained unmatched. Looked up from germline, CDR1 is WNHNN and CDR2 is SYGVQD (reference sequence). The chain's CDR3 is CARSTGPRNQPQHF. The CDR3 nucleotides read TGCGCCAGATCGACAGGGCCGCGCAATCAGCCCCAGCATTTT.

This chain uses TRBV29-1 with TRBJ1-2; D call uncertain. Germline CDR1 reads SQVTM; CDR2 reads ANQGSEA. Trimming removed 5 bases from V and 5 bases from J, with 18 bases in between. The CDR3 consists of 14 residues. The CDR3 loop reads CSVYGPEIGYGYTF. CDR3 coding DNA: TGCAGCGTTTACGGACCGGAAATCGGTTATGGCTACACCTTC.

The chain couples TRBV3-1 to TRBJ2-1; 11 nucleotides line up with TRBD2. The V segment lost 0 bases and the J segment 7 bases; nucleotides outside the gene matches: 5. CDR3 size: 16 residues. From germline, CDR1 is LGHDT and CDR2 YNNKEL (reference sequence). The DNA for the CDR3 is TGTGCCAGCAGCCAAGAAGAACTAGCGGGAGTTAATGAGCAGTTCTTC. The encoded protein is CASSQEELAGVNEQFF.

The chain combines TRBV7-9 with TRBJ1-2, with 10 bases matching TRBD1. The CDR3 extends over 15 amino acids. Germline V CDR1 and CDR2: SEHNR, FQNEAQ (reference sequence). The ends lost 4 bases at V and 4 bases at J; junction bases unmatched: 6. The CDR3 protein is CASSSGTGDFYGYTF. Written as DNA, the CDR3 is TGTGCCAGCAGCTCAGGGACAGGGGATTTCTATGGCTACACCTTC. Full variable domain (missing parts from reference TRBV7-9 and TRBJ1-2): DTGVSQNPRHKITKRGQNVTFRCDPISEHNRLYWYRQTLGQGPEFLTYFQNEAQLEKSRLLSDRFSAERPKGSFSTLEIQRTEQGDSAMYLCASSSGTGDFYGYTFGSGTRLTVV.

In its sample, this clonotype was seen many times. The chain combines TRBV19 with TRBJ1-1; D may be TRBD1 (5 bases). Trimming left V 6 bases short and J 4 bases short, with 15 bases between. This CDR3 is 14 amino acids long. The V gene's germline CDR1 is LNHDA and CDR2 SQIVND (reference sequence). CDR3 protein: CASRSRAGVTEAFF. The CDR3 DNA follows: TGTGCCAGTAGGTCCAGGGCCGGGGTCACTGAAGCTTTCTTT.

The chain couples TRBV7-8 to TRBJ2-7, with D perhaps matching TRBD1 (6 bases). CDR1 SGHVS and CDR2 FQNEAQ come from the germline V gene. The CDR3 is 15 amino acids. Trimming took off 1 base at V and 1 base at J, with 11 bases between the two ends. The CDR3, as DNA: TGTGCCAGCAGCTTAGTACAGGGACCTTCCTACGAGCAGTACTTC. It codes for CASSLVQGPSYEQYF. The entire variable domain, with the rest obtained from reference TRBV7-8 and TRBJ2-7, is as follows: GAGVSQSPRYKVAKRGQDVALRCDPISGHVSLFWYQQALGQGPEFLTYFQNEAQLDKSGLPSDRFFAERPEGSVSTLKIQRTQQEDSAVYLCASSLVQGPSYEQYFGPGTRLTVT.